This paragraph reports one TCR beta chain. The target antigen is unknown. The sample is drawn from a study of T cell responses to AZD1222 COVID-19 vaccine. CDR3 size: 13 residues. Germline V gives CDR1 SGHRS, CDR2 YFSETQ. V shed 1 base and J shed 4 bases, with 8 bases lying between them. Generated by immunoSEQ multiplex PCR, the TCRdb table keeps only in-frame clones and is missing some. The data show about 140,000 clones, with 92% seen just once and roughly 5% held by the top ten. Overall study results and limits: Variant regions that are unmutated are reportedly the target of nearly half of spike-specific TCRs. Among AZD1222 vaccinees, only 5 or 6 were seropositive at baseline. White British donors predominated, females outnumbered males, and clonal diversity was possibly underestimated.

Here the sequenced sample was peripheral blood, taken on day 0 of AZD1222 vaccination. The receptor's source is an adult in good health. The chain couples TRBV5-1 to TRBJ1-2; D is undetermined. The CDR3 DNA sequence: TGCGCCAGCAGCTTGAGAGGGATCTATGGCTACACCTTC. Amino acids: CASSLRGIYGYTF.